This T cell receptor beta chain was captured in a study of T cell responses to AZD1222 COVID-19 vaccine. Trimming pared 3 bases from V and 9 bases from J, leaving 7 bases between. This CDR3 is built from 11 residues. TCRdb's copy holds only in-frame clones and misses some; the assay was immunoSEQ multiplex PCR. Of over 120,000 clones in the sample, roughly 92% are singletons; the top ten hold under 6.5%. Notes on this clone: Its specificity is not known.

Regarding the study as a whole: The donors showed a predominance of white British ancestry and of females, with possible underestimation of clonal diversity. Close to half of spike-specific TCRs reportedly recognize unmutated variant regions. Dominant CD4 TCR responses targeted spike regions 160-218 and 743-854.

The starting material was peripheral blood, obtained on day 0 of AZD1222 vaccination. The clonotype was recovered from an adult in good health. J is TRBJ2-3 and V is TRBV12-3 or TRBV12-4, with D unresolved. CDR3 in DNA: TGTGCCAGCAGTTTCGACGGGACGCAGTATTTT. Translating it yields CASSFDGTQYF.